These 8 T cell receptor beta chains were all obtained from the same sample, sequenced in a study of blood T cell repertoires in COVID-19. Method: immunoSEQ multiplex PCR; TCRdb's copy keeps in-frame clones and lacks some. The table has 300,000 to 400,000 clones, about nine tenths seen once. The sequencing sample was made of PBMCs or T cells enriched from blood (not recorded which). Every receptor here comes from a man in his 60s who had recovered from COVID-19.

V gene TRBV3-1 (or the pseudogene TRBV3-2) combines with J gene TRBJ2-7, with 8 bases identical to TRBD1. Germline CDR1 and CDR2: LGHDT and YNNKEL (reference sequence). The CDR3 contains 15 residues. The ends lost 1 base at V and 2 bases at J; junction bases unmatched: 4. Written as DNA, the CDR3 is TGTGCCAGCAGCCAAGGGACAGGGAATCCCTACGAGCAGTACTTC. It is translated as CASSQGTGNPYEQYF.

The V call is TRBV4-2, the J call TRBJ2-7, with D maybe TRBD1 (5 bases). Germline CDR1 and CDR2: LGHNA and YNFKEQ. The CDR3 totals 15 residues. Trimming removed 0 bases at V and 6 bases at J, with 15 bases between. CDR3: CASSQDWVGGAEQYF. The CDR3 DNA sequence: TGTGCCAGCAGCCAAGATTGGGTAGGTGGGGCCGAGCAGTACTTC.

The chain combines TRBV12-3 or TRBV12-4 with TRBJ1-4; D possibly corresponds to TRBD1 (6 bases). V lost 5 bases to trimming and J lost 6 bases, with 10 bases between them. The length of the CDR3 is 13 residues. The CDR3 protein is CASSGQIHEKLFF. The CDR3 nucleotides read TGTGCCAGCAGTGGACAGATACATGAAAAACTGTTTTTT.

The rearrangement links TRBV24-1 to TRBJ1-5, with D possibly matching TRBD1 (5 bases). V was trimmed by 7 bases and J by 2 bases, leaving 20 bases between them. The CDR3 extends over 17 amino acids. CDR1 is KGHDR, CDR2 SFDVKD, per germline. The CDR3 here is CATRKLGGRDGNQPQHF. The CDR3 DNA reads as TGTGCCACCAGGAAATTAGGTGGCAGGGATGGCAATCAGCCCCAGCATTTT.

The V call is TRBV29-1, the J call TRBJ1-5; D is unresolved. The V gene lost 4 bases and the J gene lost 7 bases, with 14 bases spanning the gap. The CDR3 has 13 amino acids. From germline, CDR1 is SQVTM and CDR2 ANQGSEA. The CDR3 is CSVGNTVGQPQHF. In nucleotides, the CDR3 is TGCAGCGTTGGGAACACGGTCGGGCAGCCCCAGCATTTT.

The gene calls are TRBV14 and TRBJ2-7, with 9 bases lining up with TRBD1. V dropped 4 bases and J dropped 7; count of bases not matched to a gene: 11. The germline V gene has CDR1 SGHDN and CDR2 FVKESK. The CDR3 sequence is 15 residues long. DNA of the CDR3: TGTGCCAGCAGCCCCCGACAGGGGGTAATCGGAGAGCAGTACTTC. Its protein product is CASSPRQGVIGEQYF.

V and J are TRBV5-4 and TRBJ1-1; 7 nucleotides agree with TRBD1. The CDR3 is made up of 16 amino acids. After removal of 2 bases from V and 4 bases from J, the junction contained 11 bases not matched to a gene. The V gene's germline CDR1 is SGHNT and CDR2 YYREEE (reference sequence). The CDR3 DNA follows: TGTGCCAGCAGCTTACCCGATGACAGGGCGGTCACTGAAGCTTTCTTT. This codes for CASSLPDDRAVTEAFF.

This chain links TRBV7-6 with TRBJ2-1, with 9 bases identical to TRBD2. Germline CDR1 is SGHVS and CDR2 is FNYEAQ. V dropped 1 base and J dropped 4; count of bases not matched to a gene: 8. This CDR3 comprises 17 residues. The CDR3 bases are TGTGCCAGCAGCTTAGGACCCGCGGGAGGGAGATACAATGAGCAGTTCTTC. It codes for CASSLGPAGGRYNEQFF.